The 29 T cell receptor beta chains reported below all come from one sample, sequenced in a study of CD8+ T cells in alopecia areata. Extraction and reverse transcription of RNA yielded cDNA as the sequencing template. The repertoire was sequenced with immunoSEQ multiplex PCR; TCRdb's copy has only in-frame clones and lacks some. This sample has more than 95,000 clones, with roughly 55% found just once. Documented treatment: oral pan-JAK inhibitor, 5-10 mg twice daily. Sample: CD4+ T cells sorted from blood, taken at week 4, from a patient treated with tofacitinib. The origin of the receptors is a human donor with alopecia areata.

This sequence joins TRBV6-6 and TRBJ2-7; 10 nucleotides agree with TRBD1. The CDR3 loop spans 13 amino acids. CDR1 is MNHNY and CDR2 is SVGAGI in the germline V gene (reference sequence). J was trimmed by 6 bases and V by 5 bases; bases with no gene match: 4. CDR3: CASSPGTGVEQYF. As DNA, the CDR3 is TGTGCCAGCAGTCCCGGGACAGGGGTCGAGCAGTACTTC.

V gene TRBV2 combines with J gene TRBJ2-5; perhaps D is TRBD1 or TRBD2 (6 bases each). The V gene lost 6 bases and the J gene lost 0 bases, with 14 bases spanning the gap. Germline V gene sequence: CDR1 SNHLY, CDR2 FYNNEI. The CDR3 is 15 amino acids. Here the CDR3 reads CASRGGTENQETQYF. For the CDR3, the DNA is TGTGCCAGCAGGGGGGGCACGGAAAACCAAGAGACCCAGTACTTC.

Turning to this clone: The sample holds other DNA sequences that translate to the same CDR3. The chain has TRBV7-9 and TRBJ2-5; D not resolved. Trimming left V 2 bases short and J 2 bases short, with 0 bases between. Germline CDR1 and CDR2: SEHNR and FQNEAQ (reference sequence). This CDR3 comprises 11 residues. The CDR3 DNA is TGTGCCAGCAGCTTACAAGAGACCCAGTACTTC. It is translated as CASSLQETQYF.

This clone was found a few times. CDR3 in DNA: TGCAGCGGTGGGACAGTAGCCTACAATGAGCAGTTCTTC. Translated, it gives CSGGTVAYNEQFF. The V call is TRBV29-1, the J call TRBJ2-1; 7 nucleotides line up with TRBD1. The CDR3 contains 13 residues. Germline V gene sequence: CDR1 SQVTM, CDR2 ANQGSEA. V shed 7 bases, J shed 2 bases, and the junction held 5 bases outside the gene matches.

The chain links TRBV7-8 to TRBJ2-7; 7 bases are a match to TRBD1. Trimming at V came to 7 bases and at J to 3 bases, leaving 12 bases not matched to a gene. There are 15 residues in the CDR3. Germline CDR1 and CDR2: SGHVS and FQNEAQ. The CDR3 DNA is TGTGCCAGCATACTATTTCCCGGGACAGACTACGAGCAGTACTTC. Translating gives CASILFPGTDYEQYF.

Here the CDR3 reads CASQGFSGANVLTF. CDR3 nucleotides: TGTGCCAGCCAAGGATTCTCTGGGGCCAACGTCCTGACTTTC. V usage is TRBV18 and J usage is TRBJ2-6; D unresolved. CDR3 length: 14 amino acids. From germline, CDR1 is KGHSH and CDR2 LQKENI. Trimming left V 8 bases short and J 0 bases short, with 8 bases between.

This chain links TRBV5-1 with TRBJ1-2; a possible D gene is TRBD1 (6 bases). CDR1 and CDR2 from the germline V gene are SGHRS and YFSETQ. With 3 bases removed from V and 0 bases from J, the gap between germline ends came to 15 bases. The CDR3 has 16 residues. The CDR3 loop is CASSSGGDTTNYGYTF. The CDR3 bases are TGCGCCAGCAGCTCCGGCGGGGACACTACTAACTATGGCTACACCTTC.

V is TRBV15 and J is TRBJ1-3; D gene ambiguous. The germline gives CDR1 LNHNV, CDR2 YYDKDF (reference sequence). The CDR3 contains 13 residues. V was trimmed by 5 bases and J by 4 bases, leaving 9 bases between them. CDR3 amino acids: CATSVHRGNTIYF. As DNA, the CDR3 is TGTGCCACCAGCGTACACAGAGGAAACACCATATATTTT.

The genes are TRBV18 and TRBJ1-2; D unclear. The CDR3 runs 13 residues. V was pared by 8 bases and J by 0 bases, with 10 bases between. Germline CDR1 reads KGHSH; CDR2 reads LQKENI. CDR3 nucleotide sequence: TGTGCCAGCGAATCCATTACTAACTATGGCTACACCTTC. Its translation: CASESITNYGYTF.

The V gene is TRBV4-2, the J gene TRBJ2-5; TRBD2 is a possible D gene (9 bases). Between the trimmed V and J ends, which lost 1 base and 0 bases, there was a span of 21 bases. The CDR3 runs 19 residues. Germline values: CDR1 LGHNA, CDR2 YNFKEQ. The CDR3 nucleotides read TGTGCCAGCAGCCAAGGGACAGGGACGAGCGGGGGGTACCAAGAGACCCAGTACTTC. It translates to CASSQGTGTSGGYQETQYF.

The table lists this clone with a few counts. J is TRBJ2-7 and V is TRBV30; 7 nucleotides align to TRBD1. With 2 bases clipped from V and 10 bases from J, the junction kept 11 bases outside the gene matches. The CDR3 is made up of 13 amino acids. The germline V gene has CDR1 GTSNPN and CDR2 SVGIG (reference sequence). CDR3: CAWSSRDRNPQYF. The CDR3 region has the DNA TGTGCCTGGAGTTCTCGGGACAGAAATCCTCAGTACTTC.

Of note for this clone: The identical CDR3 is also encoded by other nucleotide sequences in the sample. The chain employs TRBV2 and TRBJ2-5; D not certain. V lost 3 bases, J lost 3 bases, and 2 bases lay in between. This CDR3 contains 11 residues. CDR1 and CDR2 (germline): SNHLY, FYNNEI. The CDR3 coding sequence is TGTGCCAGCAGTGAGGAAGAGACCCAGTACTTC. Translated, it gives CASSEEETQYF.

The chain uses TRBV29-1 and TRBJ2-2, with a tentative D call TRBD1 (5 bases). Between the trimmed V and J ends, which lost 6 bases and 4 bases, there was a span of 18 bases. CDR3 size: 15 residues. Germline values: CDR1 SQVTM, CDR2 ANQGSEA. CDR3 protein: CSVASTTAFTGELFF. The DNA of the CDR3 is TGCAGCGTCGCTAGTACGACAGCCTTCACCGGGGAGCTGTTTTTT.

This clone was detected a few times. This rearrangement joins TRBV5-1 to TRBJ1-4, with D unclear. There are 14 residues in the CDR3. The ends were cut back, 4 bases at V and 7 bases at J, with 14 bases in the middle. Germline values: CDR1 SGHRS, CDR2 YFSETQ. CDR3 region: CASSQMQDREKLFF. In DNA form, the CDR3 reads TGCGCCAGCAGCCAAATGCAGGACCGTGAAAAACTGTTTTTT.

The chain employs TRBV29-1 and TRBJ2-7; 11 positions match TRBD2. Germline CDR1 reads SQVTM; CDR2 reads ANQGSEA. The V and J ends lost 3 bases and 5 bases, in that order; junction bases with no gene match: 3. The CDR3 runs 13 residues. The CDR3 protein is CSVEASGRNEQYF. In DNA, the CDR3 is TGCAGCGTTGAGGCTAGCGGGAGGAACGAGCAGTACTTC.

In regard to this clone: Other DNA sequences in this specimen translate into the identical CDR3. The chain has TRBV7-2 and TRBJ1-5; the D gene is possibly TRBD1 (6 bases). V lost 0 bases and J 0 bases, leaving 12 bases between the germline ends. The length of the CDR3 is 17 residues. Germline V lookup: CDR1 SGHTA, CDR2 FQGNSA. CDR3 DNA: TGTGCCAGCAGCTTAGCGAGCCAGGGGTATAGCAATCAGCCCCAGCATTTT. Translating it yields CASSLASQGYSNQPQHF.

V usage is TRBV11-2 and J usage is TRBJ2-1; D is uncertain. CDR1 SGHAT and CDR2 FQNNGV come from the germline V gene. V lost 6 bases to trimming and J lost 4 bases, with 10 bases between them. The CDR3 spans 13 residues. The CDR3 loop reads CASSLHQYNEQFF. The CDR3 region has the DNA TGTGCCAGCAGTTTGCATCAGTACAATGAGCAGTTCTTC.

This clone was counted between two and nine times. The gene calls are TRBV5-1 and TRBJ2-7; 9 bases map to TRBD1. The CDR3 totals 14 residues. The V segment lost 4 bases and the J segment 3 bases; nucleotides outside the gene matches: 5. Germline V lookup: CDR1 SGHRS, CDR2 YFSETQ. This CDR3 is CASSRTGDNYEQYF. CDR3 DNA sequence: TGCGCCAGCAGCCGGACAGGGGATAACTACGAGCAGTACTTC.

The chain links TRBV5-6 to TRBJ2-1; 8 nucleotides align to TRBD1. J was trimmed by 8 bases and V by 0 bases; bases with no gene match: 10. The CDR3 covers 16 residues. Germline CDR1 and CDR2: SGHDT and YYEEEE. The CDR3 nucleotides read TGTGCCAGCAGCTTGGGGTACAGGGGGGCGGCGTATGAGCAGTTCTTC. This codes for CASSLGYRGAAYEQFF. The full variable domain, with the rest looked up from reference TRBV5-6 and TRBJ2-1, is DAGVTQSPTHLIKTRGQQVTLRCSPKSGHDTVSWYQQALGQGPQFIFQYYEEEERQRGNFPDRFSGHQFPNYSSELNVNALLLGDSALYLCASSLGYRGAAYEQFFGPGTRLTVL.

The CDR3 bases are TGTGCCAGTAGTATAGGACAGGACTATGGCTACACCTTC. It specifies CASSIGQDYGYTF. This sequence joins TRBV19 and TRBJ1-2; TRBD1 is a possible D gene (6 bases). V was cut by 1 base and J by 3 bases, with 6 bases left in between. The CDR3 is 13 amino acids. The germline gives CDR1 LNHDA, CDR2 SQIVND (reference sequence).

CDR3 sequence: CPEVDRNTGELFF. DNA for the CDR3: TGCCCTGAGGTGGACAGAAACACCGGGGAGCTGTTTTTT. The genes are TRBV29-1 and TRBJ2-2, with TRBD1 as a possible D gene (6 bases). Germline V gene lookup returns CDR1 SQVTM and CDR2 ANQGSEA. CDR3 length: 13 amino acids.

The chain uses TRBV7-9 and TRBJ1-1; perhaps TRBD1 as D (5 bases). Trimming took 0 bases from V and 1 from J, leaving 6 bases between them. Germline V gene lookup returns CDR1 SEHNR and CDR2 FQNEAQ (reference sequence). The CDR3 consists of 14 residues. The CDR3 loop is CASSLAQGNTEAFF. CDR3 DNA sequence: TGTGCCAGCAGCTTAGCCCAGGGGAACACTGAAGCTTTCTTT.

This clone is a singleton in its sample. The rearrangement joins TRBV15 to TRBJ2-3; no clear D gene. This CDR3 has 15 residues. CDR1 is LNHNV, CDR2 YYDKDF, per germline (reference sequence). Trimming left V 0 bases short and J 3 bases short, with 10 bases between. In nucleotides, the CDR3 is TGTGCCACCAGCAGAGATTTCACAACTACAGATACGCAGTATTTT. Its translation is CATSRDFTTTDTQYF.

This clone was found a few times. This sequence joins TRBV5-1 and TRBJ2-5, with 12 bases that match TRBD2. Per the germline V gene, CDR1 is SGHRS and CDR2 is YFSETQ. V lost 4 bases to trimming and J lost 5 bases; unmatched junction nucleotides: 3. The CDR3 loop spans 14 amino acids. CDR3 bases: TGCGCCAGCAGCGCCGGACTAGCGGGGGAGACCCAGTACTTC. This encodes CASSAGLAGETQYF.

The chain joins TRBV5-4 to TRBJ2-5; possibly TRBD2 for D (6 bases). The CDR3 spans 16 residues. Germline CDR1 and CDR2: SGHNT and YYREEE (reference sequence). V was shortened by 4 bases and J by 3 bases, with 19 bases between the two germline ends. The CDR3 sequence is CASSGRTGVAKETQYF. The CDR3 DNA sequence: TGTGCCAGCAGCGGGCGGACGGGAGTTGCTAAAGAGACCCAGTACTTC.

The genes are TRBV9 and TRBJ2-5; 8 bases fit TRBD2. The CDR3 runs 14 residues. The V gene end was trimmed by 4 bases and the J gene end by 1 base; junction bases not matched to a gene: 3. Germline CDR1 is SGDLS and CDR2 is YYNGEE. The CDR3 loop reads CASSRTSGQETQYF. The CDR3 DNA sequence: TGTGCCAGCAGCCGAACTAGCGGCCAAGAGACCCAGTACTTC.

This chain links TRBV27 with TRBJ2-7, with D uncertain. CDR1 and CDR2 (germline): MNHEY, SMNVEV (reference sequence). Trimming shortened V by 2 bases and J by 10 bases, and 15 bases separated the two germline ends. CDR3 length equals 13 residues. The CDR3 sequence is CASSLKGNPRQYF. CDR3 nucleotide sequence: TGTGCCAGCAGTTTAAAAGGGAATCCGCGTCAGTACTTC.

The genes are TRBV15 and TRBJ2-5; D not resolved. The V end lost 5 bases, the J end lost 2 bases, and 12 bases lay between the germline ends. CDR3 length: 14 residues. Germline CDR1 LNHNV, CDR2 YYDKDF (reference sequence). The CDR3 DNA follows: TGTGCCACCAGCCCGAACACAGCACAAGAGACCCAGTACTTC. Its protein product is CATSPNTAQETQYF. Full variable domain (rest looked up from reference TRBV15 and TRBJ2-5): DAMVIQNPRYQVTQFGKPVTLSCSQTLNHNVMYWYQQKSSQAPKLLFHYYDKDFNNEADTPDNFQSRRPNTSFCFLDIRSPGLGDTAMYLCATSPNTAQETQYFGPGTRLLVL.

V is TRBV7-9 and J is TRBJ1-6; 8 bases agree with TRBD1. The V segment lost 5 bases and the J segment 9 bases; nucleotides outside the gene matches: 9. From germline, CDR1 is SEHNR and CDR2 FQNEAQ (reference sequence). The CDR3 consists of 15 residues. Written as DNA, the CDR3 is TGTGCCAGCAGCCCAAAGACAGGGGTCGGTTCACCCCTCCACTTT. It yields the protein CASSPKTGVGSPLHF.